One sample yielded the 26 T cell receptor beta chains listed below, sequenced in a study of blood T cells in healthy people across ages. Sample-barcoded 5' priming and a J-beta primer mix drove a second PCR of about 7 to 12 cycles. TCRdb re-called the 5' RACE reads through MiXCR, storing one row per CDR3 protein. The sample lists hundreds of thousands of distinct CDR3 sequences; around 50% were seen once. Material for sequencing was blood. These receptors all stem from a man of 80 years or more in good health.

The V gene is TRBV29-1, the J gene TRBJ2-5; 13 bases agree with TRBD2. Germline CDR1 SQVTM, CDR2 ANQGSEA. Trimming at V came to 4 bases and at J to 9 bases, leaving 14 bases not matched to a gene. The CDR3 extends over 16 amino acids. CDR3 nucleotide sequence: TGCAGCGTTGGAGATAGGACTAGCGGGGGACTTCCCCCCCAGTACTTC. This gives the protein CSVGDRTSGGLPPQYF. The whole variable domain, remainder taken from reference TRBV29-1 and TRBJ2-5, is SAVISQKPSRDICQRGTSLTIQCQVDSQVTMMFWYRQQPGQSLTLIATANQGSEATYESGFVIDKFPISRPNLTFSTLTVSNMSPEDSSIYLCSVGDRTSGGLPPQYFGPGTRLLVL.

This chain connects TRBV9 to TRBJ2-3; the D gene is possibly TRBD2 (5 bases). Trimming took off 0 bases at V and 4 bases at J, with 6 bases between the two ends. Looked up from germline, CDR1 is SGDLS and CDR2 is YYNGEE. This CDR3 has 13 amino acids. The CDR3 protein is CASSVERADTQYF. DNA of the CDR3: TGTGCCAGCAGCGTAGAGAGGGCAGATACGCAGTATTTT.

As to this clonotype: The germline gene is not matched at one end of the junction; a read error may be the cause. In nucleotides, the CDR3 is TGCAGCGTTGGCGGGACTAGCGGGGACTACAGTGAGCAGTTCTTC. Residues: CSVGGTSGDYSEQFF. The J gene is TRBJ2-1, the V gene TRBV29-1, with 13 bases aligning to TRBD2. The length of the CDR3 is 15 residues. Germline loops: CDR1 SQVTM, CDR2 ANQGSEA.

This chain links TRBV7-9 with TRBJ2-3; 7 bases agree with TRBD1. Germline V gene sequence: CDR1 SEHNR, CDR2 FQNEAQ (reference sequence). Losses at the gene ends were 5 bases for V and 9 bases for J; bases not matched to a gene: 5. The length of the CDR3 is 12 residues. The CDR3 region has the DNA TGTGCCAGCAGCCCCGAGGACAGGACGCAGTATTTT. Protein sequence: CASSPEDRTQYF.

The chain carries TRBV4-3 and TRBJ2-5; D is unresolved. The CDR3 sequence is 14 residues long. In germline, CDR1 is LGHNA, CDR2 YSLEER. V gave up 0 bases and J gave up 6 bases, with 11 bases separating them. The DNA for the CDR3 is TGCGCCAGCAGCCAAGAATGGGAAGGGCAGACCCAGTACTTC. It translates to CASSQEWEGQTQYF.

This clonotype was detected only a few times. The CDR3, as DNA: TGTGCCATCAGTGCGGGGGGGACAAATCAAGAGACCCAGTACTTC. This encodes CAISAGGTNQETQYF. The V and J genes are TRBV10-3 and TRBJ2-5, with 8 nucleotides matching TRBD2. The CDR3 is made up of 15 amino acids. V trimming: 4 bases; J trimming: 2 bases; junction bases outside the gene matches: 6. From germline, CDR1 is ENHRY and CDR2 SYGVKD.

The chain uses TRBV7-3 and TRBJ2-3, with D tentatively TRBD1 or TRBD2 (5 bases each). The CDR3 spans 13 residues. V lost 8 bases and J 4 bases, leaving 13 bases between the germline ends. CDR1 SGHTA and CDR2 FQGTGA come from the germline V gene. DNA for the CDR3: TGTGCCAGCGGTGGGGGTTTTGCAGATACGCAGTATTTT. Protein product: CASGGGFADTQYF.

This chain uses TRBV11-2 with TRBJ2-1, with D possibly TRBD2 on 6 matching bases. Per germline, CDR1 SGHAT and CDR2 FQNNGV. V was shortened by 4 bases and J by 2 bases, with 30 bases between the two germline ends. The CDR3 extends over 21 amino acids. The DNA of the CDR3 is TGTGCCAGCAGCTCTTATCCCGCGGGACGAGGGATTCCGTCTCCCTACAATGAGCAGTTCTTC. Translating gives CASSSYPAGRGIPSPYNEQFF.

This clonotype was found a few times. V is TRBV4-2 and J is TRBJ2-1; the D gene is possibly TRBD1 (5 bases). V dropped 5 bases and J dropped 7 bases, with 15 bases sitting between them. CDR1 and CDR2 from the germline V gene are LGHNA and YNFKEQ. The CDR3 contains 14 residues. The CDR3 here is CASSSRTRDNEQFF. The CDR3 coding sequence is TGTGCCAGCAGCTCGCGGACCAGGGATAATGAGCAGTTCTTC.

The sample holds a few counts of this clonotype. The J gene is TRBJ1-1, the V gene TRBV5-5; 10 bases line up with TRBD1. V trimming: 5 bases; J trimming: 10 bases; junction bases outside the gene matches: 14. CDR3 length equals 15 residues. CDR1 is SGHKS, CDR2 YYEKEE, per germline (reference sequence). The CDR3 region is CASRPAGTGASGAFF. The CDR3 DNA is TGTGCCAGCAGACCTGCCGGGACAGGGGCTTCTGGAGCTTTCTTT.

The chain carries TRBV9 and TRBJ1-2; D remains unclear. Trimming removed 4 bases from V and 4 bases from J, with 14 bases in between. The V gene's germline CDR1 is SGDLS and CDR2 YYNGEE. This CDR3 has 14 residues. CDR3 DNA sequence: TGTGCCAGCAGCCCCGAGGGTCCCCTCTATGGCTACACCTTC. Translated: CASSPEGPLYGYTF.

The chain couples TRBV10-3 to TRBJ2-1; 8 bases match TRBD2. V was clipped by 9 bases and J by 10 bases; unmatched bases: 11. CDR1 and CDR2 from the germline V gene are ENHRY and SYGVKD. The CDR3 has 13 amino acids. The CDR3 is CAMRTSPTEEQFF. DNA for the CDR3: TGTGCCATGCGGACTAGCCCCACCGAAGAGCAGTTCTTC.

This rearrangement joins TRBV2 to TRBJ2-5; D call uncertain. The J call may be faulty, since TRBJ2-7 better matches the DNA end. This CDR3 comprises 13 residues. Looked up from germline, CDR1 is SNHLY and CDR2 is FYNNEI. CDR3 coding DNA: TGTGCCAGCAGTGACTCTTTGGGGTCCGAGCAGTACTTC. Protein: CASSDSLGSEQYF.

CDR3 DNA: TGCGCCAGCAGCCAGGAACCAGACAACTATGGCTACACCTTC. Amino acids: CASSQEPDNYGYTF. The chain couples TRBV5-1 to TRBJ1-2; D is undetermined. Per the germline V gene, CDR1 is SGHRS and CDR2 is YFSETQ. CDR3 length equals 14 residues. Trimming took 4 bases from V and 2 from J, leaving 12 bases between them.

The chain uses TRBV27 and TRBJ2-6; D remains unclear. The CDR3 loop spans 18 amino acids. Trimming removed 0 bases at V and 4 bases at J, with 16 bases between. Germline CDR1 is MNHEY and CDR2 is SMNVEV (reference sequence). The CDR3 DNA is TGTGCCAGCAGTTTATCTGGTGTTAGCTCCTCCGGGGCCAACGTCCTGACTTTC. Protein product: CASSLSGVSSSGANVLTF.

This clonotype is a singleton in its sample. The chain has TRBV2 and TRBJ2-5; D possibly corresponds to TRBD2 (5 bases). Looked up from germline, CDR1 is SNHLY and CDR2 is FYNNEI. V was clipped by 5 bases and J by 1 base, with 11 bases between them. The CDR3 contains 14 residues. The CDR3 region has the DNA TGTGCCAGCAGTAAGGACTTAACCCAAGAGACCCAGTACTTC. It specifies CASSKDLTQETQYF.

The chain joins TRBV20-1 to TRBJ2-5; the match to TRBD2 covers 12 bases. Looked up from germline, CDR1 is DFQATT and CDR2 is SNEGSKA (reference sequence). J lost 11 bases, V lost 1 base, and 17 bases had no gene match. The CDR3 runs to 17 residues. The CDR3 loop reads CSARVPSGGGRYNEQYF. The CDR3 nucleotides read TGCAGTGCTAGAGTCCCTAGCGGGGGGGGTCGCTACAATGAGCAGTACTTC.

At least ten counts were recorded for this clonotype. This sequence joins TRBV6-6 and TRBJ2-5; D is possibly TRBD1 (6 bases). Germline values: CDR1 MNHNY, CDR2 SVGAGI (reference sequence). Trimming removed 4 bases from V and 5 bases from J, with 14 bases in between. CDR3 size: 14 residues. The CDR3 loop reads CASSFAGVEETQYF. The CDR3 nucleotides read TGTGCCAGCAGTTTCGCAGGGGTGGAGGAGACCCAGTACTTC.

The CDR3 DNA reads TGTGCCAGCAGCTTAGGAGGGGGGGGATCCTATGGCTACACCTTC. Its translation is CASSLGGGGSYGYTF. The chain carries TRBV7-2 and TRBJ1-2; the D gene is possibly TRBD1 (6 bases). V gave up 1 base and J gave up 4 bases, with 13 bases separating them. In germline, CDR1 is SGHTA, CDR2 FQGNSA. The CDR3 consists of 15 residues.

V gene TRBV14 combines with J gene TRBJ2-3, with TRBD1 as a possible D gene (6 bases). The V gene's germline CDR1 is SGHDN and CDR2 FVKESK. This CDR3 has 13 residues. V was shortened by 3 bases and J by 10 bases, with 14 bases between the two germline ends. CDR3 coding DNA: TGTGCCAGCAGCCAGGACAGCTCCAGGGCGCAGTATTTT. Translation: CASSQDSSRAQYF.

This clonotype was detected many times. The rearrangement uses TRBV6-5 and TRBJ2-1, with a possible D match to TRBD1 (6 bases). CDR3 length: 15 residues. V was shortened by 5 bases and J by 1 base, with 12 bases between the two germline ends. CDR1 MNHEY and CDR2 SVGAGI come from the germline V gene. DNA of the CDR3: TGTGCCAGCAGTGACCCACAGGGTTCCTACAATGAGCAGTTCTTC. As protein: CASSDPQGSYNEQFF.

This clonotype was seen more than once but under ten times. This chain joins TRBV20-1 and TRBJ1-5, with D perhaps matching TRBD1 (5 bases). Trimming took 5 bases from V and 0 from J, leaving 14 bases between them. Germline CDR1 DFQATT, CDR2 SNEGSKA (reference sequence). The CDR3 runs to 15 residues. The CDR3: CSAPDRPYSNQPQHF. CDR3 in DNA: TGCAGTGCTCCCGACAGACCGTATAGCAATCAGCCCCAGCATTTT.

The sample holds a few counts of this clonotype. The chain carries TRBV7-2 and TRBJ2-1, with TRBD2 matching over 16 bases. This CDR3 is 18 amino acids long. After removal of 5 bases from V and 8 bases from J, the junction contained 12 bases not matched to a gene. Germline lookup yields CDR1 SGHTA and CDR2 FQGNSA. CDR3 sequence (DNA): TGTGCCAGCAGCCCGCAGTCCGGGACTAGCGGGAGGGCAGATGAGCAGTTCTTC. Translation: CASSPQSGTSGRADEQFF. The variable domain in full, completed from reference TRBV7-2 and TRBJ2-1, reads GAGVSQSPSNKVTEKGKDVELRCDPISGHTALYWYRQSLGQGLEFLIYFQGNSAPDKSGLPSDRFSAERTGGSVSTLTIQRTQQEDSAVYLCASSPQSGTSGRADEQFFGPGTRLTVL.

V and J are TRBV7-2 and TRBJ2-3; 7 positions match TRBD2. The CDR3 sequence is 16 residues long. Losses at the gene ends were 5 bases for V and 2 bases for J; bases not matched to a gene: 10. In germline, CDR1 is SGHTA, CDR2 FQGNSA. The CDR3, as DNA: TGTGCCAGCAGCGGAGGGACTAACGTTATCACAGATACGCAGTATTTT. Translation: CASSGGTNVITDTQYF. The variable domain in full, completed from reference TRBV7-2 and TRBJ2-3, reads GAGVSQSPSNKVTEKGKDVELRCDPISGHTALYWYRQSLGQGLEFLIYFQGNSAPDKSGLPSDRFSAERTGGSVSTLTIQRTQQEDSAVYLCASSGGTNVITDTQYFGPGTRLTVL.

The CDR3 protein is CASNPGLGARNEQFF. Here the CDR3 DNA reads TGTGCCAGCAACCCCGGGTTGGGGGCAAGGAATGAGCAGTTCTTC. The chain combines TRBV2 with TRBJ2-1; maybe TRBD1 (6 bases). The CDR3 extends over 15 amino acids. Germline CDR1 is SNHLY and CDR2 is FYNNEI. Trimming left V 7 bases short and J 7 bases short, with 20 bases between.

This chain connects TRBV10-2 to TRBJ2-7; 7 bases map to TRBD1. CDR1 is WSHSY and CDR2 is SAAADI in the germline V gene. V trimming: 3 bases; J trimming: 1 base; junction bases outside the gene matches: 6. The CDR3 has 15 residues. For the CDR3, the DNA is TGCGCCAGCAGTGACTCGGACAGGCTATCCTACGAGCAGTACTTC. This codes for CASSDSDRLSYEQYF.